The 2 T cell receptor beta chains in this list originate from one sample, sequenced in a study of CXCR3-negative and CXCR3-positive naive CD8 T cells (dated by TCRdb to between 2018 and 2020). Sequencing relied on a NextSeq 550. The Human TCR Profiling Kit (MiLaboratory) was used to prepare UMI-labeled 5' RACE TRB cDNA libraries. TCRdb reprocessed the raw reads; every CDR3 protein sequence is a single record, and DNA is not supplied. The sample table on file contains 40,000 to 45,000 distinct CDR3 sequences. The top ten hold around 15% of the sample. The material sequenced was memory CD8+ T cells from blood. Reading the label with the study, this specimen's cell subset or site is: conventional CD8+ memory T cells (TMEM), sorted as controls. These receptors all stem from a human donor in good health. Some clones in this sample may be carry-over from other donors' samples.

The V call is TRBV7-9, the J call TRBJ1-2; TCRdb calls TRBD1, which cannot be checked without DNA. There are 13 residues in the CDR3. Germline V CDR1 and CDR2: SEHNR, FQNEAQ (reference sequence). CDR3 loop: CASGLHAGHGYTF. The full variable domain, in which reference TRBV7-9 and TRBJ1-2 provide the parts outside the CDR3, is DTGVSQNPRHKITKRGQNVTFRCDPISEHNRLYWYRQTLGQGPEFLTYFQNEAQLEKSRLLSDRFSAERPKGSFSTLEIQRTEQGDSAMYLCASGLHAGHGYTFGSGTRLTVV.

V usage is TRBV4-1 and J usage is TRBJ1-4; TCRdb indicates TRBD1, and absent DNA this call remains unverified. CDR1 MGHRA and CDR2 YSYEKL come from the germline V gene. The CDR3 is 14 amino acids. The CDR3 loop is CASSHRTGDEKLFF.